One T cell receptor beta chain is described in this entry. Its binding antigen is unknown. Base quality data are lacking; no much larger clone is found one base away. Taken from cysteine to phenylalanine, the CDR3 has 16 residues. Only the CDR3 part of the read is kept: 48 bases, read in frame from the first base. CDR1 MNHNS and CDR2 SASEGT were looked up in the germline V gene. V loses 2 bases of germline sequence and J loses 1 base, and the interval between the two ends is 12 bases. Donors were healthy HIV-negative adults with no recently reported acute infections or vaccinations. Only Caucasian adults living in Nashville, Tennessee, USA were represented among the donors. CD4+ T cells were enriched through magnetic negative selection, after which naive cells were positively selected on CD45RA and the remaining negative fraction served as the memory subset. Blood was obtained by leukapheresis, after which PBMCs were separated by Ficoll-Histopaque density gradient centrifugation and cryopreserved in liquid nitrogen vapor phase. Analytical flow cytometry was used to check the purity and quantity of every magnetically sorted T cell population. Each sorted fraction had its genomic DNA isolated and then quantified by UV absorbance on a Nanodrop 2000c.

These data are taken from a study of shared clonotypes between healthy human individuals (TCRdb year 2020). Concerning the study at large: Two women and a few men aged 18 to 49 years were included in the cohort. Between about 0.85 and 10 billion PBMCs per donor were obtained by leukapheresis. To increase sequencing depth and limit assay-specific biases, different laboratories used diverse techniques to prepare libraries and sequence TCR repertoires. For each donor, three plates each were used for CD4 naive and CD4 memory, two plates were used for CD8 naive, and one plate was used for CD8 memory. Blood TCR repertoires of four to six healthy adults were deeply sequenced to estimate repertoire size and the extent of clonotype sharing between individuals. Results and caveats for the whole study, not just this receptor: Naive subsets generally had larger estimated clonotype richness than memory subsets. Sampling was restricted to blood, and TCR repertoires in tissue are likely to differ from TCR repertoires in blood. Roughly 5% of naive CD4, 3.5% of naive CD8, 2.3% of memory CD4, and approximately 0.39% of memory CD8 clonotypes were shared across several donors. Because the study included only a small number of donors, the genetic and exposure-history diversity represented was limited. Rarefaction of sorted-subset datasets indicated incomplete sequencing despite the large sequencing depth. Compared with non-shared clonotypes, the clonotypes found in all four sorted-subset donors had higher generation probabilities. Based on pairwise subsampling, the degree of clonotype sharing among donors was expected to be affected by sequencing depth.

Using the deep immunoSEQ assay, TCR CDR3 regions were amplified from genomic DNA by multiplex PCR. For each cell subset, the extracted genomic DNA was distributed evenly across all wells of several immunoSEQ 96-well plates, and each plate served as one replicate. For sorted subsets, around 0.2 ug of genomic DNA, equivalent to 30,000 or so T cell genomes, went into each replicate PCR. Purified libraries were measured with a Qubit 3.0 fluorometer, size-checked on a Bioanalyzer 2100, and measured again with the KAPA Library Quantification kit. A separate single-read 150-cycle Illumina NextSeq 550 flow cell was used to sequence each immunoSEQ 96-well plate. As for how the authors treated the data: Because the immunoSEQ output included only junctional sequences and no quality scores, the filtering could not be the same as the filtering used for full-length reads. Sequences were annotated with PyIR, a Python wrapper for IgBLAST v1.9, and V/J genes and CDR3 were assigned using IMGT germline references. Reads were removed for weak V/J assignments (E-value above 1e-6), missing CDR3, stop codons, out-of-frame junctions, or ambiguous translated residues. V3J clonotypes were defined by identical inferred V gene, J gene, and CDR3 amino acid sequence. Percentage overlap between repertoires was computed as shared unique clonotypes divided by the size of the smaller repertoire. Richness of each repertoire was evaluated using RTK rarefaction, the Chao1 estimator, and Recon v2.1 estimates of unobserved clonotypes. Generation probabilities for all TCRbeta clonotypes obtained by the gDNA method from a handful of donors were computed using OLGA. This is the immuneACCESS table as TCRdb keeps it, with only in-frame sequences that have V and J called. A part of the clones is gone; compared with another copy, unresolved V genes explain less than half, and the rest is unexplained. The V and J calls and the clone size are those of that table, but D and trimming were determined from the DNA. The table for this sample lists a few million clones; nearly 97% of them were counted only once. The ten top clones hold 0.13% of the sample.

This clonotype was sampled from a man between 18 and 35 years old in good health. The chain was built from TRBV6-1 and TRBJ2-1, with the D gene not clear enough to name. The sequenced sample consisted of naive CD4+ T cells sorted from blood. This sample's cell subset or site label indicates: CD45RA+ positively selected. The nucleotide sequence is given as TGTGCCAGCAGTGAAAGCCCAGTAAGGTCCTACAATGAGCAGTTCTTC. Its amino acids are CASSESPVRSYNEQFF.